This T cell receptor beta chain was captured by sequencing in a study of CD8+CD57+ T cells in acquired aplastic anemia. For the study at large: CD4+ and CD8+ cells, once sorted, gave DNA averaging roughly 3.2 ug.

Patients who underwent sequencing had shown CD8+CD57+ cell expansion by flow cytometry. The patients all had a severe acquired aplastic anemia diagnosis. Germline V gene sequence: CDR1 SNHLY, CDR2 FYNNEI. The CDR3 consists of 15 residues. Losses at the gene ends were 5 bases for V and 7 bases for J; bases not matched to a gene: 8. The template for TCR beta VDJ and CDR3 sequence profiling was genomic DNA. TCRdb itself ran the reads through MiXCR, one entry per CDR3 protein. The sample has under 250,000 distinct CDR3 sequences, 50% to 70% seen once; the top ten hold roughly three fifths. The rearrangement links TRBV2 to TRBJ1-6; 7 bases are shared with TRBD1. Sequenced material: sorted CD4+, CD8+, or CD8+CD57+ T cells (not recorded which) from PBMCs. The TCR sequence derives from a human donor with aplastic anemia. The CDR3 loop reads CASSPRDSSNSPLHF. For the CDR3, the DNA is TGTGCCAGCAGTCCCCGGGACAGCTCAAATTCACCCCTCCACTTT.